These T cell receptor beta chains were read from a single sample in a study of blood T cell repertoires in COVID-19. The assay was immunoSEQ multiplex PCR, and TCRdb's table has in-frame clones only and misses some. The data show around 68,000 clones, 85% to 90% seen once. The sequencing input was peripheral blood. Receptors originate from a man older than 75 with acute or convalescent COVID-19. CDR3s include the opening cysteine and the closing phenylalanine or tryptophan. A D gene is named only where the DNA matches it firmly. Clone sizes are given selectively: once, few, many, or a class where the clone is expanded.

TRBJ1-4	-	few	TRBV5-1	TGCGCCAGCAGCGTGGACAGATCAACTAATGAAAAACTGTTTTTT	CASSVDRSTNEKLFF
TRBJ2-7	TRBD1	-	TRBV28	TGTGCCAGCAGTATTTGGGGACAGGGTACCTACGAGCAGTACTTC	CASSIWGQGTYEQYF
TRBJ2-2	TRBD2	-	TRBV2	TGTGCCAGTAGACTAGCGGGAGCCGGGGAGCTGTTTTTT	CASRLAGAGELFF
TRBJ2-6	-	-	TRBV14	TGTGCCAGCAGCCAAAAGAGAATCCCAGGGGAAGGTAGTGGGGCCAACGTCCTGACTTTC	CASSQKRIPGEGSGANVLTF
TRBJ1-5	TRBD1	-	TRBV3-1/TRBV3-2	TGTGCCAGCAGCCAAAACAGGGGCGGGGGCAATCAGCCCCAGCATTTT	CASSQNRGGGNQPQHF
TRBJ1-3	-	-	TRBV7-6	TGTGCCAGCGCCCGACAGGCCGACTCTGGAAACACCATATATTTT	CASARQADSGNTIYF
TRBJ1-2	TRBD1	few	TRBV6-5	TGTGCCAGCAGTTACGGGACAGCTGGCTATGGCTACACCTTC	CASSYGTAGYGYTF
TRBJ2-2	-	-	TRBV11-2	TGTGCCAGCAGCTTAGGCAGGGCATACACCGGGGAGCTGTTTTTT	CASSLGRAYTGELFF
TRBJ2-1	TRBD2	-	TRBV11-2	TGTGCCAGCAGCTTCCCAAAGGGGACTAGCGGGCTGTCCAATGAGCAGTTCTTC	CASSFPKGTSGLSNEQFF
TRBJ2-7	-	-	TRBV7-9	TGTGCCAGCAGCTTTACGACAGGCTACGAGCAGTACTTC	CASSFTTGYEQYF
TRBJ2-7	TRBD2	-	TRBV7-2	TGTGCCAGCAGCCTCCTTAGCGGGAGGGCGACCTCCTACGAGCAGTACTTC	CASSLLSGRATSYEQYF
TRBJ2-3	TRBD2	many	TRBV19	TGTGCCAGTAGTACTGGACTAGCGGGCACAGATACGCAGTATTTT	CASSTGLAGTDTQYF
TRBJ2-1	TRBD2	-	TRBV11-2	TGTGCCAGCAGTATAGCGGGAGGAATAGGGAATGAGCAGTTCTTC	CASSIAGGIGNEQFF
TRBJ1-1	TRBD1	-	TRBV6-6	TGTGCCAGCAGTTTCAAACCGGGACAGGGAGACACTGAAGCTTTCTTT	CASSFKPGQGDTEAFF
TRBJ1-1	TRBD1	-	TRBV24-1	TGTGCCACCAGTGATCCCCGACAGGGGCACACTGAAGCTTTCTTT	CATSDPRQGHTEAFF
TRBJ2-1	TRBD2	-	TRBV7-6	TGTGCCAGCAGCTTACGGGACTACGACCGCTCGAATGAGCAGTTCTTC	CASSLRDYDRSNEQFF
TRBJ1-6	TRBD1	-	TRBV9	TGTGCCAGCAGCGTAGACCGGACAGGCCCGAACTCACCCCTCCACTTT	CASSVDRTGPNSPLHF
TRBJ2-5	TRBD1	-	TRBV27	TGTGCCAGCAGTCCCGGCAGGGGGCTCAGAGAGACCCAGTACTTC	CASSPGRGLRETQYF
TRBJ2-7	TRBD2	-	TRBV6-5	TGTGCCAGCAGTCGGACTAGCGGGACCTCCTACGAGCAGTACTTC	CASSRTSGTSYEQYF
TRBJ1-1	-	once	TRBV5-4	TGTGCCAGCAGCTTGGACTCGAACACTGAAGCTTTCTTT	CASSLDSNTEAFF
TRBJ2-7	-	-	TRBV21-1	TGTGCCACAGGGGGGCCTATGCAGTACTTC	CATGGPMQYF
TRBJ2-7	-	-	TRBV24-1	TGTGCCACCGGGGGCGAGACCCCCGAGCAGTACTTC	CATGGETPEQYF
TRBJ1-2	-	-	TRBV6-5	TGTGCCAGCAGTTACTCAGGTGGCGTCGCTAGCTATGGCTACACCTTC	CASSYSGGVASYGYTF
TRBJ2-2	-	-	TRBV27	TGTGCCAGCAGTTCGTCGTGGGCGGGCGGGGAGCTGTTTTTT	CASSSSWAGGELFF
TRBJ2-1	TRBD1	-	TRBV7-2	TGTGCCAGCAGCCCGCAGACAGGGCGCGAGCAGTTCTTC	CASSPQTGREQFF
TRBJ2-3	-	once	TRBV6-5	TGTGCCAGCAGACGTCCCGGCCCCCCGGGAGATACGCAGTATTTT	CASRRPGPPGDTQYF
TRBJ2-1	TRBD1	-	TRBV9	TGTGCCAGCAGCGAACAGGGGGTATCCTACAATGAGCAGTTCTTC	CASSEQGVSYNEQFF
TRBJ1-6	-	-	TRBV19	TGTGCCAGTAGTCCCTTTAATTCACCCCTCCACTTT	CASSPFNSPLHF
TRBJ1-1	-	-	TRBV2	TGTGCCAGCATGGAGGGGCTGTACACTGAAGCTTTCTTT	CASMEGLYTEAFF
TRBJ2-2	-	-	TRBV9	TGTGCCAGCAGCGTAGGGGGGCCCGCAGGGGAGCTGTTTTTT	CASSVGGPAGELFF
TRBJ2-7	-	-	TRBV19	TGTGCCAGTAGTATAGGATCCGGGGGAAAGGTCTACGAGCAGTACTTC	CASSIGSGGKVYEQYF
TRBJ1-2	-	-	TRBV5-1	TGCGCCAGCAGCTACACAGCTAACTATGGCTACACCTTC	CASSYTANYGYTF
TRBJ1-1	-	-	TRBV25-1	TGTGCCAGCCAGGGCAGCCACACTGAAGCTTTCTTT	CASQGSHTEAFF
TRBJ2-1	TRBD1	-	TRBV7-2	TGTGCCAGCAGCCCCGAGCCGGGACAGGGGAGCGGTGAGCAGTTCTTC	CASSPEPGQGSGEQFF
TRBJ2-1	TRBD1	-	TRBV5-1	TGCGCCAGCAGCGCATCGGCAGGGGGCTCCTACAATGAGCAGTTCTTC	CASSASAGGSYNEQFF
TRBJ1-1	-	-	TRBV5-1	TGCGCCAGCAGCTCTCGGGAGAGCACTGAAGCTTTCTTT	CASSSRESTEAFF
TRBJ2-7	TRBD2	-	TRBV28	TGTGCCAGCAGTTTATCAATAGCGGGAGTAAACGAGCAGTACTTC	CASSLSIAGVNEQYF
TRBJ1-4	-	-	TRBV3-1/TRBV3-2	TGTGCCAGCAGCCACCAGGGTGGAAGAAATGAAAAACTGTTTTTT	CASSHQGGRNEKLFF